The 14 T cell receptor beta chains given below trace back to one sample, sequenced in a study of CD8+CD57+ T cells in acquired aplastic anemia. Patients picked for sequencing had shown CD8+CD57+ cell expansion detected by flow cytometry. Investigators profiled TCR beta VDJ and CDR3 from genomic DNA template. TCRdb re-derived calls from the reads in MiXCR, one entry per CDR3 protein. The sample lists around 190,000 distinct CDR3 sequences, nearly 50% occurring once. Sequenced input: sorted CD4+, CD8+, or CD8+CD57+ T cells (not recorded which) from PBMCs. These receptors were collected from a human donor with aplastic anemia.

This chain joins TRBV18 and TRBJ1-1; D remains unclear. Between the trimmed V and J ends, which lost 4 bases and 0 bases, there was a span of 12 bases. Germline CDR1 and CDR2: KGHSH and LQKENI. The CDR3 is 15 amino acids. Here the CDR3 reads CASSLSTSMNTEAFF. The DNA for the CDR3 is TGTGCCAGCTCACTATCCACGTCTATGAACACTGAAGCTTTCTTT.

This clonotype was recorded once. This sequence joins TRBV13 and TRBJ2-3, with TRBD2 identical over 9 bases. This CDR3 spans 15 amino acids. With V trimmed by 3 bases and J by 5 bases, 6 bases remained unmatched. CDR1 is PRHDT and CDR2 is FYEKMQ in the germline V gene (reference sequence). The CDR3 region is CASSFLREGRDTQYF. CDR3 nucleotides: TGTGCCAGCAGCTTCTTGCGGGAGGGCCGAGATACGCAGTATTTT.

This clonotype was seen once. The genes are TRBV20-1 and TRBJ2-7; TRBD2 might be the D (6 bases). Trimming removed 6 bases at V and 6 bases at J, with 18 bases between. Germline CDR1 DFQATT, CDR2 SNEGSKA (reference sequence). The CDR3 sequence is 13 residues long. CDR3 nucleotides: TGCAGTGCCCCCGGGCGGGATTGGGGCGAGCAGTACTTC. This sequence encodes CSAPGRDWGEQYF.

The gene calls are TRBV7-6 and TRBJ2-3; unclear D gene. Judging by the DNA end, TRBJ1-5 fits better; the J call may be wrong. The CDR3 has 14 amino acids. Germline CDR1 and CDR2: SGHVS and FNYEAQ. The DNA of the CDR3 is TGTGCCAGCAGCTTACTAGCGGGCACAGAAACGCAGCATTTT. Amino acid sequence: CASSLLAGTETQHF.

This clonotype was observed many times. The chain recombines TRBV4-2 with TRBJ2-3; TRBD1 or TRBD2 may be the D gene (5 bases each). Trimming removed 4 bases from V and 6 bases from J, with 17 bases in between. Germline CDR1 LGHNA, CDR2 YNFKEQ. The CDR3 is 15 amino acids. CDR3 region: CASSPRDLEVDTQYF. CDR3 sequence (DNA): TGTGCCAGCAGCCCTAGGGACCTGGAGGTGGATACGCAGTATTTT.

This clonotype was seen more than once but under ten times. The CDR3 here is CASSRDGETQYF. The CDR3 nucleotides are TGTGCCAGCAGCCGAGACGGAGAGACCCAGTACTTC. The chain uses TRBV7-2 and TRBJ2-5; unclear D gene. V was trimmed by 5 bases and J by 4 bases, leaving 8 bases between them. The germline V gene encodes CDR1 SGHTA and CDR2 FQGNSA. The CDR3 spans 12 residues.

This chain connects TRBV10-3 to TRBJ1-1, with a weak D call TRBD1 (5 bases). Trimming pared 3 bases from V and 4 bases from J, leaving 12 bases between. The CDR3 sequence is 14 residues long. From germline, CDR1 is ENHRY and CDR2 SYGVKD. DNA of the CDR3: TGTGCCATCAGTGATCTGGGGCCTACCACTGAAGCTTTCTTT. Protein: CAISDLGPTTEAFF.

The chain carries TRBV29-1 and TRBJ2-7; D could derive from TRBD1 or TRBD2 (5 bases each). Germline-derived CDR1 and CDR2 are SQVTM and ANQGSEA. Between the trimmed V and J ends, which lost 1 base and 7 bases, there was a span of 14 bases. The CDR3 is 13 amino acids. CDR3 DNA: TGCAGCGTTGAAGGGATGGGGGTGGGTGAGCAGTACTTC. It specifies CSVEGMGVGEQYF.

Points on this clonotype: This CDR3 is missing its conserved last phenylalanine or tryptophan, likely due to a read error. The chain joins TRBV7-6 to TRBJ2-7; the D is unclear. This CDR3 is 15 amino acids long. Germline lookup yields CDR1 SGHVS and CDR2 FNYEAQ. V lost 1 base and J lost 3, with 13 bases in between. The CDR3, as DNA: TGTGCCAGCAGCTTAGAACTGAGACCATACTACGAGCAGTACCTC. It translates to CASSLELRPYYEQYL.

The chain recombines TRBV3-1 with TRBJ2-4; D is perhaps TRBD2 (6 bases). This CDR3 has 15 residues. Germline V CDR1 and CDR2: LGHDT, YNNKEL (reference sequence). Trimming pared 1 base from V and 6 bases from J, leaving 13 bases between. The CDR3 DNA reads TGTGCCAGCAGCCAAGGACCGGGGGTTTTAAACATTCAGTACTTC. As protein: CASSQGPGVLNIQYF.

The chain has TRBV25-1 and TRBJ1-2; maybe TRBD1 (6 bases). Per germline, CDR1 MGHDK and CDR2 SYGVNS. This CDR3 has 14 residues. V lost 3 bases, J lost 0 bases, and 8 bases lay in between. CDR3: CASSEGGPNYGYTF. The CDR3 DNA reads TGTGCCAGCAGTGAGGGGGGCCCTAACTATGGCTACACCTTC.

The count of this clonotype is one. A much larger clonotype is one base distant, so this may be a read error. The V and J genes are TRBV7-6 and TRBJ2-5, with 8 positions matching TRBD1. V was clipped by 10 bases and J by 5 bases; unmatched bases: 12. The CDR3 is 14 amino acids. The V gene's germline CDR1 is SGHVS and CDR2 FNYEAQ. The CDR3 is CANRKDRGEETQYF. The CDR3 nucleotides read TGTGCCAACAGAAAAGACAGGGGAGAGGAGACCCAGTACTTC.

The CDR3 region has the DNA TGTGCCAGCAGCTTATCTGGGCCTACACCTACGAGCTCCTACGAGCAGTACTTC. Protein: CASSLSGPTPTSSYEQYF. The chain employs TRBV11-1 and TRBJ2-7; D remains unclear. Germline lookup yields CDR1 SGHAT and CDR2 FQDESV (reference sequence). V was shortened by 2 bases and J by 0 bases, with 20 bases between the two germline ends. This CDR3 is built from 18 residues.

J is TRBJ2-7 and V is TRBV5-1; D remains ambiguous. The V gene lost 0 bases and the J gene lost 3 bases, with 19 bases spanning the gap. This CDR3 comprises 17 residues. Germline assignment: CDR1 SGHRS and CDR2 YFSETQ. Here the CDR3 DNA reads TGCGCCAGCAGCTTGGAACGCTCGGGCAGATTTGACTACGAGCAGTACTTC. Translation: CASSLERSGRFDYEQYF.